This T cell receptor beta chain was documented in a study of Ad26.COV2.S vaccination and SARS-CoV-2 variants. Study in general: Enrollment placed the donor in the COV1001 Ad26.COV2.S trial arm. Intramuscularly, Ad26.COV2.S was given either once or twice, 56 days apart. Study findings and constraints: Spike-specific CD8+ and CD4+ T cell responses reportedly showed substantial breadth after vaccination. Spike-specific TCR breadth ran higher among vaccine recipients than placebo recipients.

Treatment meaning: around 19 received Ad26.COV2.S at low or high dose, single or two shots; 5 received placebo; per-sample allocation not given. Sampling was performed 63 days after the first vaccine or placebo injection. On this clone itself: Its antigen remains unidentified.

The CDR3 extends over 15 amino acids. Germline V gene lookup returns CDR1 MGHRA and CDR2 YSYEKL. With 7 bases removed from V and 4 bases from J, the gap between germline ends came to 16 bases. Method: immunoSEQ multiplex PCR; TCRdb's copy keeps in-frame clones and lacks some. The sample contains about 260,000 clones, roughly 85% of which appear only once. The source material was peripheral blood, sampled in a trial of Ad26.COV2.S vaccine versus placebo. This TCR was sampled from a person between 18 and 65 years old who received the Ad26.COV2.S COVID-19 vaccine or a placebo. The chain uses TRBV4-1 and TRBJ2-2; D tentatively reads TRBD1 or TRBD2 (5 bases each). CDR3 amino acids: CASTTAGSGTGELFF. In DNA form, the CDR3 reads TGCGCCAGCACCACCGCAGGGAGCGGCACCGGGGAGCTGTTTTTT.